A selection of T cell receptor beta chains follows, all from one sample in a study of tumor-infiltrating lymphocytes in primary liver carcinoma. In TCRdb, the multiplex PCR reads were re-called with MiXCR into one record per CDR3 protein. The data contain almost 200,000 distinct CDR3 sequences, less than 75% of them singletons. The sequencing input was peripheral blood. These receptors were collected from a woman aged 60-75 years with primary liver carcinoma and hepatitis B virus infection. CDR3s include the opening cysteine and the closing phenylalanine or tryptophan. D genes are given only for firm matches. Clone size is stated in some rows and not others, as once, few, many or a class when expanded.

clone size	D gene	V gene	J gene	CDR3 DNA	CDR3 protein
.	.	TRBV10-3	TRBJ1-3	TGTGCCATCAGTGATTTGACCAGCACAGGCCCGAGCACCTTATATTTT	CAISDLTSTGPSTLYF
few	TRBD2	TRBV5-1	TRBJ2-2	TGCGCCAGCAGCCGTGGGGGAGGGTCTCACACCGGGGAGCTGTTTTTT	CASSRGGGSHTGELFF
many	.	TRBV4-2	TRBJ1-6	TGTGCCAGCAGCCAAGCCGACGGGGATCGATATTCACCCCTCCACTTT	CASSQADGDRYSPLHF
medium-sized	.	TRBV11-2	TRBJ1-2	TGTGCCAGCAGCTTAACAATACAGGGAGATGGTGGCTACACCTTC	CASSLTIQGDGGYTF
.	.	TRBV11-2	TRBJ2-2	TGTGACAACAGCACCCGAGACAGAGTGAACACCGGGGAGCTGTTTTTT	CDNSTRDRVNTGELFF
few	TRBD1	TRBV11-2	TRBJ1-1	TGTGCCGGCAGCTTAGAGAGGGGGCTGGGCACTGAGGCTTTCTTT	CAGSLERGLGTEAFF
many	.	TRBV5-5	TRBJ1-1	TGTGCCAGCAGCTTGACAGGGAAAGCTGAAGCTTTCTTT	CASSLTGKAEAFF
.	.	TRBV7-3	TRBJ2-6	TGTGCCAGCAGCTGGCGGAGCTCTGGGGCCAACGTCCTGACTTTC	CASSWRSSGANVLTF
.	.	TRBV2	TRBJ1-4	TGTGCCAGCAGGCCTCTAGCCTCTAATAAAAAACTGTTTTTT	CASRPLASNKKLFF
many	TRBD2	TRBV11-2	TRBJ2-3	TGTGCCAGCAGCTTAGTCCCCCAACTAGCGGCCACAGATACGCAGTATTTT	CASSLVPQLAATDTQYF
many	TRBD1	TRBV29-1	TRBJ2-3	TGCAGCGTTTTGCGACAGGGTCGGACAGATACGCAGTATTTT	CSVLRQGRTDTQYF
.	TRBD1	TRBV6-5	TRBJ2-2	TGTGCCGGCAATACCTACAGGGGGCTCACCGGGGAGCTGTTTTTT	CAGNTYRGLTGELFF
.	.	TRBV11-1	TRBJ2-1	TGTGCCAGCAGCTTAGGGAGGGATTACAATGGGCAGTTCTTC	CASSLGRDYNGQFF
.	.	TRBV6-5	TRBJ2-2	TGTGCCAGCAGTTCACGACCCAACACCGGGAAGATGTTTTTT	CASSSRPNTGKMFF
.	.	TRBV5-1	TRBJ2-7	TGCGCCAGCAGCTTGCAGACAGATTACGAGCAGTACTTC	CASSLQTDYEQYF
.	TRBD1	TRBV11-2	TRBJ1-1	TGTGACAGCAGCTTACGACAGGGCGGGGGTGAAGCTATCTTT	CDSSLRQGGGEAIF
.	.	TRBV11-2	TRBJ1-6	TGTGCCAGCAGCTTAACTAGGGCCGACAGCCTCTATAATTCACCCCTCCACTTT	CASSLTRADSLYNSPLHF
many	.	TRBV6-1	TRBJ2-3	TGTGCCAGCAGTGAAGGGGTTGAGAGGGGTGACACAGATACGCAGTATTTT	CASSEGVERGDTDTQYF
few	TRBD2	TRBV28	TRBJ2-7	TGTGCCAGCAGTGTATTAGCGGGAGGTGTATACGAGCAGTACTTC	CASSVLAGGVYEQYF
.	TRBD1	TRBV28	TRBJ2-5	TGTGCCAGCAGCCGGACAGGGGTAGAGACCCAGTACTTC	CASSRTGVETQYF
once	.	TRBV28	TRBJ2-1	TGTGCCAGCACCCCAGGGGGCGGGGGGCACAATGAGCAGTTCTTC	CASTPGGGGHNEQFF
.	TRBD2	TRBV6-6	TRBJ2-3	TGTGCCAGCACGGCCGGGGGAGCGGGATCTGGAGATACGCAGTATTTT	CASTAGGAGSGDTQYF
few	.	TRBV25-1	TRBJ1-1	TGTGCCAGCAGTGAATTGGGTCGATCTAGGGCTTTCTTT	CASSELGRSRAFF
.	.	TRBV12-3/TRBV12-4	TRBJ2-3	TGTGCCAGCAGTTTAGCGAGGGGGTCGAGGACGCAGTATTTT	CASSLARGSRTQYF
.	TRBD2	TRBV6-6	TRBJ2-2	TGTTCCAGCAGCAAGACCTCTAGCGGGCCGAACACCGGGGAGCCGTTTTTT	CSSSKTSSGPNTGEPFF
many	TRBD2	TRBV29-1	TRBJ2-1	TGCAGCGTTCGGATCTTCTCTAGCGGGACCTACAATGAGCAGTTCTTC	CSVRIFSSGTYNEQFF
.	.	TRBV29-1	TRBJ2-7	TGCAGCGTTGAAGAAGGGCAGGGCTCGGGCGAGCAGTACTTC	CSVEEGQGSGEQYF
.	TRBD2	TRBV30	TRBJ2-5	TGTGCCTGGGGCCTAGCGGGAGCCCAAGAGACCCAGTACTTC	CAWGLAGAQETQYF
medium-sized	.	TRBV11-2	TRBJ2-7	TGTGCCAGCAGCTTGACAGGACAGTTCAACGAGCAGTACTTC	CASSLTGQFNEQYF
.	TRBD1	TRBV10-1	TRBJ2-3	TGCGCCCCGAATAAGACAACAGGGGAGCGGAGCACAGATACGCAGTATTTT	CAPNKTTGERSTDTQYF
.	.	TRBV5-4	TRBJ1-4	TGTGCCAGCAGCTTGGGGGGAGGAGGCACTAATGAAAAACTGTTTTTT	CASSLGGGGTNEKLFF
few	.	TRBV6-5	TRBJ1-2	TGTGTCAGCAGTAAGCAGGGACCTCAATATGGCTACACTTTC	CVSSKQGPQYGYTF
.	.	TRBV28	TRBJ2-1	TGTGCCAGCAGTCTGACCGGGAGAGGGTACAATGAGCAGTTCTTC	CASSLTGRGYNEQFF
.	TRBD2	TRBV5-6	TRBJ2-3	TGTGCCAGTGGACTAGCGGGAGGCTTTAGCACAGATACGCAGTATTTT	CASGLAGGFSTDTQYF
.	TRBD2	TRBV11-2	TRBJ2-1	TGTGCCAGCAGCTTAGTAGCGGGAGATAGTAGTGAGCAGCTCTTC	CASSLVAGDSSEQLF
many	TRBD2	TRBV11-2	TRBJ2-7	TGTGCCAGCAGCTTAAATCCGGGACTAGCAGTCTACGAGCAGTACTTC	CASSLNPGLAVYEQYF
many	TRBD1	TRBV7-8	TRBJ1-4	TGTGCCAGCAGCCCAAACAGGGGTCCAAGCGAAAAACTGTTTTTT	CASSPNRGPSEKLFF
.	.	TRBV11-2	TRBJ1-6	TGTGCCACTGGTCGGTTAAGGACGAATTCCCACAATAATTCACCCCTCCACTTT	CATGRLRTNSHNNSPLHF
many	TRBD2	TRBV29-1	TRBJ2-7	TGCAGCGTTGGACTAGCGGGGGCCTCCTACGAGCAGTACTTC	CSVGLAGASYEQYF
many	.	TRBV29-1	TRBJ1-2	TGCAGCCTGAAGGGGGGGCCCTATGGCTACACCTTC	CSLKGGPYGYTF
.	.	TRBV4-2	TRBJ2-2	TGCGCCAGCAGCCAATTACGGGAAACGAACACCGGGGAGCTGCTTTTT	CASSQLRETNTGELLF
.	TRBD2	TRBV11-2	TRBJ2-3	TGTGCCAGCAGTTATGGACTAGCGGGGCCAGATACGCAGTATTTT	CASSYGLAGPDTQYF
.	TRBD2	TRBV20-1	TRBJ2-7	TGCAGTGCGAGAAGAATAGCGGGACTTCTCGAGCAGTACTTC	CSARRIAGLLEQYF
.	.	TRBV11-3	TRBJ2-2	TGTGCCAGTAGCTTAGCAGAGGGCACCGGGGAGCTGCTTTTT	CASSLAEGTGELLF
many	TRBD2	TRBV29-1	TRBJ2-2	TGCAGCGTTGGGACTAGCGCGGCGAACACCGGGGAGCTGTTTTTT	CSVGTSAANTGELFF
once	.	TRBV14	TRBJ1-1	TGTGCCAGCAGCCAAGATTTCGTCATGGGGGCTTTCTTT	CASSQDFVMGAFF
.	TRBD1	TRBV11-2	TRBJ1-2	TGTGCCAGCAGCTTAGGGACAGGGAATGTGGGCTACACCTTC	CASSLGTGNVGYTF
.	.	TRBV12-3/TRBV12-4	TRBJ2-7	TGTGCCAGCAGTACGGCACGAACCTACGAGCAGTGCTTC	CASSTARTYEQCF
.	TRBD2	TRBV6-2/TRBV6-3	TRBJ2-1	TGTGTCAGCACTCAAATGGGACTAGCGGGAGTTGTAGAATTCTTC	CVSTQMGLAGVVEFF
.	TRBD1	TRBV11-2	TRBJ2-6	TGTGCCAGCAGCTTAGTGATAAACAGGGGCAACGTCCTGACTTTC	CASSLVINRGNVLTF
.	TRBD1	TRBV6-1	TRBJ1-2	TGTGCCAGCAGTGGAGCGGGGACAGGGGTCTATGGCTACACCTTC	CASSGAGTGVYGYTF
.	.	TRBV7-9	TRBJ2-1	TGTGCCAGCAGCTTAAAGGGCACAGGAGGCCATGAGCAGTTCTTC	CASSLKGTGGHEQFF
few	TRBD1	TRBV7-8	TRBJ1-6	TGTGCCAGCAGCTTACTCAGGGGGGATTCACCCCTCCACTTT	CASSLLRGDSPLHF
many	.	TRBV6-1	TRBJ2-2	TGTGCCTGCTCTAGGCTCACCGGGGAGCTGTTTTTT	CACSRLTGELFF
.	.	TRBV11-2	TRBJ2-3	TGTGCTAGCAGCCTGCGACGGGGGAATATGAAGTATTTT	CASSLRRGNMKYF
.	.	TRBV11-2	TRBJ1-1	TGTGCCAACGGCGATAGCGGTCCGAACACTGAAGCCCTCTTT	CANGDSGPNTEALF
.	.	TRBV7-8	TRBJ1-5	TGTGCCAGCAGTCCTAGGACCGGAGGGAGCAATCAGCCCCAGCAATTT	CASSPRTGGSNQPQQF